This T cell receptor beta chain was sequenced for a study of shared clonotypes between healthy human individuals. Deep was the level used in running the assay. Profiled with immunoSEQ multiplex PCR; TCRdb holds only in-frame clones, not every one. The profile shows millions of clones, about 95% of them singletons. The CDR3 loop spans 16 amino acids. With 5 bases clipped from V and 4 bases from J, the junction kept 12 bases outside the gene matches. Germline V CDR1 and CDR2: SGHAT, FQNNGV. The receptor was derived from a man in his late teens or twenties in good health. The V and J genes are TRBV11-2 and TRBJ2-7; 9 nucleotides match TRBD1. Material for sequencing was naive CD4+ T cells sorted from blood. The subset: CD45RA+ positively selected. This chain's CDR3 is CASSRGSGQGSYEQYF. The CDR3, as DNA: TGTGCCAGCAGCCGAGGGTCGGGACAGGGATCATACGAGCAGTACTTC.